The 25 T cell receptor beta chains given below trace back to one sample, sequenced in a study of CD8+CD57+ T cells in acquired aplastic anemia. TCR beta VDJ and CDR3 profiles were obtained from a genomic DNA template. MiXCR, applied by TCRdb to the reads, yields one record per CDR3 protein. This sample has some 200,000 distinct CDR3 sequences, with approximately 60% found just once. Specimen: sorted CD4+, CD8+, or CD8+CD57+ T cells (not recorded which) from PBMCs. The source of these receptors is a human donor in good health.

This chain connects TRBV30 to TRBJ2-7, with TRBD2 matching 7 bases. The CDR3 length is 12 residues. Trimming cost V 4 bases and J 7 bases; bases outside gene matches: 7. Germline V gives CDR1 GTSNPN, CDR2 SVGIG (reference sequence). The CDR3 DNA reads as TGTGCCTGGAATTCGCAGCGGGATGAGCAGTACTTC. This sequence encodes CAWNSQRDEQYF.

CDR3 protein: CATSPEGTFEANYGYTF. In DNA, the CDR3 is TGTGCCACCAGCCCCGAGGGGACGTTCGAAGCTAACTATGGCTACACCTTC. The V gene is TRBV15, the J gene TRBJ1-2; tentative D call: TRBD1 (5 bases). The germline V and J ends were trimmed by 5 bases and 0 bases, with 19 bases remaining between them. The germline V gene has CDR1 LNHNV and CDR2 YYDKDF (reference sequence). The CDR3 runs 17 residues. The variable domain in full, completed from reference TRBV15 and TRBJ1-2, reads DAMVIQNPRYQVTQFGKPVTLSCSQTLNHNVMYWYQQKSSQAPKLLFHYYDKDFNNEADTPDNFQSRRPNTSFCFLDIRSPGLGDTAMYLCATSPEGTFEANYGYTFGSGTRLTVV.

This chain joins TRBV11-3 and TRBJ2-1; D is undetermined. Germline V lookup: CDR1 SGHNT, CDR2 YENEEA. Trimming took off 6 bases at V and 6 bases at J, with 12 bases between the two ends. The CDR3 is 13 residues long. For the CDR3, the DNA is TGTGCCAGCAGTCTAGATAGGGTCAATGAGCAGTTCTTC. Its protein product is CASSLDRVNEQFF.

This clonotype was seen ten or more times. This chain links TRBV7-6 with TRBJ2-2, with D possibly called TRBD1 or TRBD2 (5 bases each). The CDR3 runs 17 residues. V was cut by 6 bases and J by 3 bases, with 20 bases left in between. CDR1 is SGHVS and CDR2 is FNYEAQ in the germline V gene. The CDR3 sequence: CASRGGDGTPDTGELFF. The CDR3 DNA sequence: TGTGCCAGCAGGGGTGGGGACGGGACCCCTGACACCGGGGAGCTGTTTTTT.

This chain links TRBV2 with TRBJ1-1; no firm D call. The CDR3 has 12 residues. Germline CDR1 reads SNHLY; CDR2 reads FYNNEI. Trimming stripped 1 base from V and 8 bases from J, with 8 bases between. In nucleotides, the CDR3 is TGTGCCAGCAGTGAAGGCACCCCGGAAGCTTTCTTT. As protein: CASSEGTPEAFF.

This clonotype has just one count. V usage is TRBV12-3 or TRBV12-4 and J usage is TRBJ2-7, with TRBD1 identical over 10 bases. The CDR3 consists of 15 residues. Trimming took 4 bases from V and 5 from J; bases not matched to a gene: 8. The CDR3 DNA sequence: TGTGCCAGCAGTTCCGACTCTGACAGGGGGCACGAGCAGTACTTC. Protein sequence: CASSSDSDRGHEQYF.

The sample holds a few counts of this clonotype. The CDR3 region is CSAVSRGKQFF. CDR3 nucleotides: TGCAGTGCTGTTAGCAGGGGAAAGCAGTTCTTC. The chain has TRBV20-1 and TRBJ2-1, with TRBD1 as a possible D gene (6 bases). The germline V gene has CDR1 DFQATT and CDR2 SNEGSKA (reference sequence). Deletions cut 5 bases from V and 11 bases from J, with 13 bases between. This CDR3 contains 11 residues.

This clonotype was observed many times. V is TRBV29-1 and J is TRBJ2-5; tentatively, D is TRBD1 or TRBD2 (6 bases each). Germline lookup yields CDR1 SQVTM and CDR2 ANQGSEA. The CDR3 has 14 residues. The V end lost 3 bases, the J end lost 2 bases, and 13 bases lay between the germline ends. CDR3 residues: CSVEGGGNQETQYF. CDR3 sequence (DNA): TGCAGCGTTGAGGGGGGCGGCAATCAAGAGACCCAGTACTTC.

The chain has TRBV7-2 and TRBJ2-3; D unclear. The length of the CDR3 is 13 residues. Germline V lookup: CDR1 SGHTA, CDR2 FQGNSA. Trimming removed 2 bases from V and 3 bases from J, with 6 bases in between. The CDR3 coding sequence is TGTGCCAGCAGCTTACGCCGAACAGATACGCAGTATTTT. Protein: CASSLRRTDTQYF.

The genes are TRBV7-6 and TRBJ2-1; D ambiguous. The CDR3 is made up of 15 amino acids. Trimming removed 5 bases at V and 9 bases at J, with 20 bases between. Germline lookup yields CDR1 SGHVS and CDR2 FNYEAQ. The CDR3 region is CASSAPSQPGGEQFF. The CDR3 DNA sequence: TGTGCCAGCAGCGCACCCAGCCAGCCCGGTGGTGAGCAGTTCTTC.

The chain combines TRBV5-4 with TRBJ2-7; 7 nucleotides line up with TRBD1. V lost 2 bases and J lost 2; bases outside the gene matches: 4. CDR1 is SGHNT, CDR2 YYREEE, per germline (reference sequence). This CDR3 is built from 14 residues. Written as DNA, the CDR3 is TGTGCCAGCAGCTTCCCGGGACAGACCTACGAGCAGTACTTC. It translates to CASSFPGQTYEQYF.

The J gene is TRBJ1-2, the V gene TRBV7-9; D is ambiguous. This CDR3 is 13 amino acids long. Germline V gene sequence: CDR1 SEHNR, CDR2 FQNEAQ (reference sequence). The ends were cut back, 2 bases at V and 2 bases at J, with 6 bases in the middle. Here the CDR3 DNA reads TGTGCCAGCAGCTTATCCGTAAACTATGGCTACACCTTC. It is translated as CASSLSVNYGYTF.

The J gene is TRBJ2-1, the V gene TRBV5-1; TRBD1 is a possible D gene (6 bases). Germline loops: CDR1 SGHRS, CDR2 YFSETQ. The CDR3 is made up of 13 amino acids. Trimming took off 0 bases at V and 10 bases at J, with 11 bases between the two ends. CDR3 sequence (DNA): TGCGCCAGCAGCTTGGCTGGGGGCTACGAGCAGTTCTTC. The encoded protein is CASSLAGGYEQFF.

As for this clonotype: The junction and the germline gene differ at one end; a read error may be behind it. The chain uses TRBV5-1 and TRBJ1-5; a weak D match, TRBD1 (5 bases). CDR1 and CDR2 (germline): SGHRS, YFSETQ. The length of the CDR3 is 14 residues. DNA for the CDR3: TGCGCCAGCAACTTGTTGGGACTGACCGAGCCCCAGCATTTT. It codes for CASNLLGLTEPQHF.

This clonotype was detected many times. The J gene is TRBJ2-1, the V gene TRBV10-2; TRBD2 aligns across 7 bases. V shed 4 bases and J 9 bases; nucleotides not matched to a gene: 12. Germline V gene lookup returns CDR1 WSHSY and CDR2 SAAADI. The CDR3 length is 15 residues. As DNA, the CDR3 is TGCGCCAGCAGTGTTGGGGGAGGGCCCACTATTGAGCAGTTCTTC. Amino acid sequence: CASSVGGGPTIEQFF.

This clonotype was seen many times. The genes are TRBV4-3 and TRBJ2-3; the D gene is possibly TRBD2 (7 bases). The germline gives CDR1 LGHNA, CDR2 YSLEER. The V gene lost 7 bases and the J gene lost 2 bases, with 13 bases spanning the gap. The CDR3 extends over 14 amino acids. CDR3 DNA sequence: TGCGCCAGCACGGGGGCGGGGGACACAGATACGCAGTATTTT. Amino acids: CASTGAGDTDTQYF.

This clonotype was observed a few times. V gene TRBV5-5 combines with J gene TRBJ2-7, with D possibly TRBD1 on 6 matching bases. This CDR3 comprises 13 residues. CDR1 is SGHKS, CDR2 YYEKEE, per germline (reference sequence). V lost 0 bases to trimming and J lost 7 bases, with 11 bases between them. The CDR3 protein is CASSLAPGEEQYF. The CDR3 DNA reads as TGTGCCAGCAGCTTGGCCCCAGGGGAAGAGCAGTACTTC.

V is TRBV15 and J is TRBJ2-5; D is ambiguous. Trimming removed 1 base from V and 0 bases from J, with 6 bases in between. The CDR3 is 14 amino acids. Germline V lookup: CDR1 LNHNV, CDR2 YYDKDF (reference sequence). In DNA form, the CDR3 reads TGTGCCACCAGCAGAGGCCAGAACCAAGAGACCCAGTACTTC. Its protein is CATSRGQNQETQYF. Together with reference TRBV15 and TRBJ2-5, the CDR3 gives the full variable domain: DAMVIQNPRYQVTQFGKPVTLSCSQTLNHNVMYWYQQKSSQAPKLLFHYYDKDFNNEADTPDNFQSRRPNTSFCFLDIRSPGLGDTAMYLCATSRGQNQETQYFGPGTRLLVL.

This clonotype showed up just a few times. This chain joins TRBV5-1 and TRBJ2-7, with 9 bases identical to TRBD2. Trimming removed 7 bases from V and 4 bases from J; junction bases left unmatched: 9. The CDR3 contains 14 residues. CDR1 is SGHRS and CDR2 is YFSETQ in the germline V gene. CDR3 protein: CASGTGTSTYEQYF. The CDR3 DNA reads as TGCGCCAGCGGCACCGGGACTAGCACGTACGAGCAGTACTTC. Variable domain in full (rest from reference TRBV5-1 and TRBJ2-7): KAGVTQTPRYLIKTRGQQVTLSCSPISGHRSVSWYQQTPGQGLQFLFEYFSETQRNKGNFPGRFSGRQFSNSRSEMNVSTLELGDSALYLCASGTGTSTYEQYFGPGTRLTVT.

This clonotype has ten or more counts. The rearrangement links TRBV10-2 to TRBJ2-1; no definite D call. The CDR3 loop spans 12 amino acids. Trimming pared 3 bases from V and 5 bases from J, leaving 5 bases between. Germline V gene sequence: CDR1 WSHSY, CDR2 SAAADI. The CDR3, as DNA: TGCGCCAGCAGTGATTGGAACAATGAGCAGTTCTTC. Its protein product is CASSDWNNEQFF.

There are many counts of this clonotype. The rearrangement links TRBV28 to TRBJ2-7; D ambiguous. This CDR3 comprises 13 residues. V lost 3 bases and J lost 1, with 7 bases in between. Germline V lookup: CDR1 MDHEN, CDR2 SYDVKM. The CDR3 bases are TGTGCCAGCAGTTTCCGACGGTCCTACGAGCAGTACTTC. Translated, it gives CASSFRRSYEQYF.

This clonotype has a count of ten or more. The chain combines TRBV4-1 with TRBJ2-1; D remains unclear. Trimming took 1 base from V and 7 from J, leaving 8 bases between them. CDR1 MGHRA and CDR2 YSYEKL come from the germline V gene. This CDR3 comprises 13 residues. The CDR3: CASSQGRANEQFF. DNA of the CDR3: TGCGCCAGCAGCCAAGGAAGGGCTAATGAGCAGTTCTTC.

Relative to its sample, this clonotype is medium-sized. The V call is TRBV20-1, the J call TRBJ2-7; 11 nucleotides line up with TRBD2. The CDR3 totals 13 residues. J was trimmed by 3 bases and V by 5 bases; bases with no gene match: 3. Germline lookup yields CDR1 DFQATT and CDR2 SNEGSKA (reference sequence). CDR3 protein: CSARTSGSYEQYF. CDR3 nucleotide sequence: TGCAGTGCTCGTACTAGCGGGAGCTACGAGCAGTACTTC.

This clonotype has more than one count but fewer than ten. The chain is built from TRBV15 and TRBJ2-7; possibly TRBD2 for D (6 bases). V was clipped by 1 base and J by 3 bases, with 16 bases between them. CDR3 length equals 16 residues. Germline V gives CDR1 LNHNV, CDR2 YYDKDF (reference sequence). The DNA of the CDR3 is TGTGCCACCAGCAGAGCTCCCACTAGCTGGGTCTACGAGCAGTACTTC. Translated: CATSRAPTSWVYEQYF.

The chain employs TRBV7-9 and TRBJ2-2; the match to TRBD1 covers 9 bases. The V segment lost 5 bases and the J segment 4 bases; nucleotides outside the gene matches: 5. CDR1 and CDR2 from the germline V gene are SEHNR and FQNEAQ (reference sequence). The CDR3 loop spans 15 amino acids. The CDR3 is CASSRTGAGTGELFF. The CDR3 nucleotides read TGTGCCAGCAGCCGGACAGGGGCCGGCACCGGGGAGCTGTTTTTT.